Here is one T cell receptor (beta chain) with its context. Other DNA sequences of this sample code for an identical CDR3. The data were produced by immunoSEQ multiplex PCR, yet TCRdb's version contains in-frame clones alone and is incomplete. The sample has fewer than 350,000 clones, roughly nine tenths seen once. These data are taken from a study of blood T cell repertoires in COVID-19. Study background: Acute and convalescent COVID-19 samples came from the United States, Italy and Spain. The analysed material was cDNA or gDNA that came from T cells, B-cell-depleted T cells, or PBMCs.

The germline V gene encodes CDR1 SGHRS and CDR2 YFSETQ. V trimming: 4 bases; J trimming: 0 bases; junction bases outside the gene matches: 9. The CDR3 sequence is 16 residues long. Those enrolled in Seattle joined during active infection and were followed longitudinally afterward. The source is a woman aged 25 to 45 with COVID-19, enrolled during active disease. The sample consisted of peripheral blood. The rearrangement links TRBV5-1 to TRBJ2-7, with TRBD2 identical over 8 bases. In DNA form, the CDR3 reads TGCGCCAGCAGCCCTCGGGGGGGACTAGGCTCCTACGAGCAGTACTTC. It is translated as CASSPRGGLGSYEQYF.